Listed below are T cell receptor beta chains from one sample, sequenced in a study of blood T cell repertoires in COVID-19. TCRdb's table, derived via immunoSEQ multiplex PCR, lists solely in-frame clones and lacks some. The table lists 150,000 to 200,000 clones, more than 75% of them singletons. Sequenced material: peripheral blood. Source of these receptors: a person between 65 and 80 years old with COVID-19, enrolled during active disease. CDR3s include the opening cysteine and the closing phenylalanine or tryptophan. The order of the fields is V gene, clone size, J gene, D gene, CDR3 length, CDR3 protein, CDR3 DNA. The D gene is left open where the match is weak. Some rows mark clone size as missing; the rest say once, few, many or name a class of expanded clone.

v_gene: TRBV12-5
abundance: -
j_gene: TRBJ1-1
d_gene: -
len: 16
CDR3aa: CASAINGRGLDTEAFF
CDR3nt: TGTGCTAGTGCAATAAATGGGCGGGGATTGGACACTGAAGCTTTCTTT

v_gene: TRBV5-4
abundance: few
j_gene: TRBJ1-2
d_gene: -
len: 14
CDR3aa: CASSLAGRGYGYTF
CDR3nt: TGTGCCAGCAGCTTGGCCGGGAGAGGCTATGGCTACACCTTC

v_gene: TRBV6-2/TRBV6-3
abundance: -
j_gene: TRBJ2-1
d_gene: TRBD2
len: 15
CDR3aa: CASSYTLAGYNEQFF
CDR3nt: TGTGCCAGCAGTTACACCCTAGCGGGGTACAATGAGCAGTTCTTC

v_gene: TRBV30
abundance: -
j_gene: TRBJ2-1
d_gene: TRBD2
len: 13
CDR3aa: CAWTSGSYNEQFF
CDR3nt: TGTGCCTGGACTAGCGGCTCCTACAATGAGCAGTTCTTC

v_gene: TRBV15
abundance: -
j_gene: TRBJ1-1
d_gene: -
len: 16
CDR3aa: CATSRDFREGNTEAFF
CDR3nt: TGTGCCACCAGCAGAGATTTCAGGGAGGGGAACACTGAAGCTTTCTTT

v_gene: TRBV19
abundance: -
j_gene: TRBJ1-2
d_gene: -
len: 13
CDR3aa: CASSIMAPGGYTF
CDR3nt: TGTGCCAGTAGTATTATGGCCCCGGGGGGCTACACCTTC

v_gene: TRBV9
abundance: -
j_gene: TRBJ2-4
d_gene: -
len: 13
CDR3aa: CASSVGGGLIQYF
CDR3nt: TGTGCCAGCAGCGTAGGTGGGGGACTCATTCAGTACTTC

v_gene: TRBV9
abundance: once
j_gene: TRBJ2-1
d_gene: TRBD1
len: 15
CDR3aa: CAGSVVDRGGNEQFF
CDR3nt: TGTGCCGGCAGCGTAGTGGACAGGGGGGGAAATGAGCAGTTCTTC

v_gene: TRBV27
abundance: -
j_gene: TRBJ1-1
d_gene: -
len: 14
CDR3aa: CASSLSIQNTEAFF
CDR3nt: TGTGCCAGCAGTTTATCCATCCAGAACACTGAAGCTTTCTTT

v_gene: TRBV6-2/TRBV6-3
abundance: -
j_gene: TRBJ2-3
d_gene: -
len: 16
CDR3aa: CASSTPYAGRGDTQYF
CDR3nt: TGTGCCAGCAGTACCCCTTATGCGGGGCGGGGAGATACGCAGTATTTT

v_gene: TRBV7-8
abundance: few
j_gene: TRBJ1-6
d_gene: TRBD1
len: 19
CDR3aa: CASSRTGTGGFSDNSPLHF
CDR3nt: TGTGCCAGCAGCCGCACCGGGACAGGGGGTTTCTCAGATAATTCACCCCTCCACTTT

v_gene: TRBV19
abundance: -
j_gene: TRBJ2-3
d_gene: TRBD2
len: 20
CDR3aa: CASSRVGGTSGSLAQGTQYF
CDR3nt: TGTGCCAGCAGTCGGGTCGGAGGGACTAGCGGGAGCTTAGCCCAAGGAACGCAGTATTTT

v_gene: TRBV24-1
abundance: few
j_gene: TRBJ1-5
d_gene: -
len: 15
CDR3aa: CATSVGSGSNQPQHF
CDR3nt: TGTGCCACCAGTGTTGGTTCAGGGTCTAATCAGCCCCAGCATTTT

v_gene: TRBV5-1
abundance: -
j_gene: TRBJ2-5
d_gene: TRBD2
len: 18
CDR3aa: CASSPGSGRGGGGETQYF
CDR3nt: TGCGCCAGCAGCCCCGGTAGCGGGCGCGGCGGGGGTGGAGAGACCCAGTACTTC

v_gene: TRBV9
abundance: -
j_gene: TRBJ2-1
d_gene: TRBD2
len: 14
CDR3aa: CASGTSVSYNEQFF
CDR3nt: TGTGCCAGCGGGACTAGCGTATCCTACAATGAGCAGTTCTTC

v_gene: TRBV4-1
abundance: -
j_gene: TRBJ2-2
d_gene: -
len: 15
CDR3aa: CASSPSQSFTGELFF
CDR3nt: TGCGCCAGCAGCCCCTCCCAAAGCTTCACCGGGGAGCTGTTTTTT

v_gene: TRBV28
abundance: -
j_gene: TRBJ1-1
d_gene: -
len: 14
CDR3aa: CASSLYTQGEQAFF
CDR3nt: TGTGCCAGCAGTTTGTATACCCAGGGTGAACAAGCTTTCTTT

v_gene: TRBV5-1
abundance: -
j_gene: TRBJ2-3
d_gene: -
len: 13
CDR3aa: CASSLPDTDTQYF
CDR3nt: TGCGCCAGCAGCCTACCCGACACAGATACGCAGTATTTT

v_gene: TRBV11-3
abundance: -
j_gene: TRBJ2-1
d_gene: TRBD1
len: 13
CDR3aa: CASSPRTGNEQFF
CDR3nt: TGTGCCAGCAGCCCCCGGACAGGCAATGAGCAGTTCTTC

v_gene: TRBV7-2
abundance: -
j_gene: TRBJ1-1
d_gene: TRBD1
len: 16
CDR3aa: CASSPDRGRMNTEAFF
CDR3nt: TGTGCCAGCAGCCCCGACAGGGGGAGGATGAACACTGAAGCTTTCTTT

v_gene: TRBV18
abundance: -
j_gene: TRBJ2-7
d_gene: -
len: 13
CDR3aa: CASSPYRPYEQYF
CDR3nt: TGTGCCAGCTCACCATACAGGCCCTACGAGCAGTACTTC

v_gene: TRBV6-5
abundance: -
j_gene: TRBJ1-2
d_gene: -
len: 13
CDR3aa: CASRTETNYGYTF
CDR3nt: TGTGCCAGCCGAACGGAGACTAACTATGGCTACACCTTC

v_gene: TRBV6-4
abundance: -
j_gene: TRBJ1-2
d_gene: TRBD1
len: 13
CDR3aa: CASITDRGYGYTF
CDR3nt: TGTGCCAGCATTACCGACAGGGGATATGGCTACACCTTC

v_gene: TRBV28
abundance: -
j_gene: TRBJ2-7
d_gene: TRBD2
len: 19
CDR3aa: CASSSGLAGRPGPNYEQYF
CDR3nt: TGTGCCAGCAGTTCGGGACTAGCGGGACGGCCCGGACCCAACTACGAGCAGTACTTC

v_gene: TRBV3-1/TRBV3-2
abundance: -
j_gene: TRBJ2-7
d_gene: TRBD1
len: 16
CDR3aa: CASSQGAGTGGYEQYF
CDR3nt: TGTGCCAGCAGCCAAGGAGCCGGGACAGGGGGCTACGAGCAGTACTTC

v_gene: TRBV29-1
abundance: -
j_gene: TRBJ2-2
d_gene: -
len: 14
CDR3aa: CSVRGSTPTGELFF
CDR3nt: TGCAGCGTCCGGGGGAGCACCCCCACCGGGGAGCTGTTTTTT

v_gene: TRBV6-5
abundance: -
j_gene: TRBJ1-2
d_gene: TRBD1
len: 16
CDR3aa: CASSYYGTGGGYGYTF
CDR3nt: TGTGCCAGCAGTTACTACGGGACAGGGGGCGGCTATGGCTACACCTTC

v_gene: TRBV7-2
abundance: -
j_gene: TRBJ1-2
d_gene: -
len: 14
CDR3aa: CASSLGRGEAGYTF
CDR3nt: TGTGCCAGCAGCTTAGGGCGGGGAGAGGCTGGCTACACCTTC

v_gene: TRBV3-1/TRBV3-2
abundance: -
j_gene: TRBJ2-1
d_gene: -
len: 15
CDR3aa: CASSPAGVAYNEQFF
CDR3nt: TGTGCCAGCAGCCCAGCCGGGGTAGCTTACAATGAGCAGTTCTTC

v_gene: TRBV7-2
abundance: once
j_gene: TRBJ2-3
d_gene: TRBD2
len: 19
CDR3aa: CASRRRGTSGRTGTDTQYF
CDR3nt: TGTGCCAGCAGGAGGAGAGGGACTAGCGGGAGAACGGGTACGGATACGCAGTATTTT

v_gene: TRBV3-1/TRBV3-2
abundance: -
j_gene: TRBJ1-5
d_gene: TRBD1
len: 17
CDR3aa: CASSQAGTGAKRQPQHF
CDR3nt: TGTGCCAGCAGCCAAGCTGGGACAGGGGCAAAGAGGCAGCCCCAGCATTTT

v_gene: TRBV3-1/TRBV3-2
abundance: -
j_gene: TRBJ2-2
d_gene: TRBD2
len: 14
CDR3aa: CASSQVAGGGELFF
CDR3nt: TGTGCCAGCAGCCAAGTAGCGGGGGGCGGGGAGCTGTTTTTT

v_gene: TRBV19
abundance: -
j_gene: TRBJ2-7
d_gene: TRBD1
len: 13
CDR3aa: CASSVRQGYEQYF
CDR3nt: TGTGCCAGTAGTGTCCGACAGGGCTACGAGCAGTACTTC

v_gene: TRBV20-1
abundance: -
j_gene: TRBJ2-1
d_gene: -
len: 14
CDR3aa: CSASPGQSYNEQFF
CDR3nt: TGCAGTGCTAGTCCAGGGCAGTCCTACAATGAGCAGTTCTTC

v_gene: TRBV4-3
abundance: -
j_gene: TRBJ1-5
d_gene: TRBD1
len: 14
CDR3aa: CASSLDRAHQPQHF
CDR3nt: TGCGCCAGCAGCCTCGACAGGGCCCATCAGCCCCAGCATTTT

v_gene: TRBV7-9
abundance: -
j_gene: TRBJ2-7
d_gene: -
len: 14
CDR3aa: CASSLGQYTYEQYF
CDR3nt: TGTGCCAGCAGCTTAGGACAGTATACCTACGAGCAGTACTTC

v_gene: TRBV3-1/TRBV3-2
abundance: -
j_gene: TRBJ2-3
d_gene: TRBD2
len: 18
CDR3aa: CASSQEEGMVAGPDTQYF
CDR3nt: TGTGCCAGCAGCCAAGAAGAGGGTATGGTAGCGGGGCCAGATACGCAGTATTTT

v_gene: TRBV29-1
abundance: -
j_gene: TRBJ2-1
d_gene: TRBD2
len: 15
CDR3aa: CSSWTSGISYNEQFF
CDR3nt: TGCAGCTCCTGGACTAGCGGGATTTCCTACAATGAGCAGTTCTTC

v_gene: TRBV5-1
abundance: -
j_gene: TRBJ2-3
d_gene: TRBD2
len: 16
CDR3aa: CASSLALAGATDTQYF
CDR3nt: TGCGCCAGCAGCTTGGCACTAGCGGGGGCCACAGATACGCAGTATTTT

v_gene: TRBV5-6
abundance: -
j_gene: TRBJ2-1
d_gene: TRBD2
len: 16
CDR3aa: CASSPFQAGGGNEQFF
CDR3nt: TGTGCCAGCAGCCCATTCCAAGCGGGGGGCGGCAATGAGCAGTTCTTC

v_gene: TRBV15
abundance: -
j_gene: TRBJ1-5
d_gene: -
len: 13
CDR3aa: CATKARGGQPQHF
CDR3nt: TGTGCCACCAAGGCAAGGGGAGGGCAGCCCCAGCATTTT

v_gene: TRBV21-1
abundance: -
j_gene: TRBJ2-1
d_gene: -
len: 16
CDR3aa: CASTTDRDYTQGEQFF
CDR3nt: TGTGCCAGCACTACCGACCGGGACTACACACAGGGTGAGCAGTTCTTC

v_gene: TRBV28
abundance: -
j_gene: TRBJ2-7
d_gene: TRBD2
len: 13
CDR3aa: CPSRGGGVYEQYF
CDR3nt: TGTCCCAGCCGGGGCGGGGGGGTCTACGAGCAGTACTTC

v_gene: TRBV19
abundance: -
j_gene: TRBJ1-4
d_gene: TRBD1
len: 15
CDR3aa: CASSPLGQYNEKLFF
CDR3nt: TGTGCCAGTAGTCCCCTGGGACAGTATAATGAAAAACTGTTTTTT

v_gene: TRBV2
abundance: -
j_gene: TRBJ1-2
d_gene: -
len: 13
CDR3aa: CASSAAGSKGYTF
CDR3nt: TGTGCCAGCAGTGCCGCGGGGTCAAAGGGCTACACCTTC

v_gene: TRBV6-1
abundance: few
j_gene: TRBJ1-3
d_gene: -
len: 15
CDR3aa: CASSEARSSGNTIYF
CDR3nt: TGTGCCAGCAGTGAAGCGCGGAGCTCTGGAAACACCATATATTTT

v_gene: TRBV2
abundance: -
j_gene: TRBJ2-6
d_gene: TRBD1
len: 18
CDR3aa: CASSPWGTGDSGANVLTF
CDR3nt: TGTGCCAGCAGTCCCTGGGGGACAGGGGATTCTGGGGCCAACGTCCTGACTTTC

v_gene: TRBV5-1
abundance: -
j_gene: TRBJ2-3
d_gene: -
len: 14
CDR3aa: CASQSNPSTDTQYF
CDR3nt: TGCGCCAGCCAGTCGAATCCCAGCACAGATACGCAGTATTTT

v_gene: TRBV19
abundance: -
j_gene: TRBJ1-5
d_gene: TRBD1
len: 15
CDR3aa: CASRIQGNSNQPQHF
CDR3nt: TGTGCCAGTAGGATACAGGGGAATAGCAATCAGCCCCAGCATTTT

v_gene: TRBV7-8
abundance: -
j_gene: TRBJ2-7
d_gene: TRBD2
len: 15
CDR3aa: CASSLITSGGLEQYF
CDR3nt: TGTGCCAGCAGCTTAATTACTAGCGGGGGGCTCGAGCAGTACTTC

v_gene: TRBV3-1/TRBV3-2
abundance: many
j_gene: TRBJ1-5
d_gene: -
len: 15
CDR3aa: CASSQTLRGNQPQHF
CDR3nt: TGTGCCAGCAGCCAAACGTTGCGCGGCAATCAGCCCCAGCATTTT

v_gene: TRBV11-2
abundance: few
j_gene: TRBJ1-5
d_gene: -
len: 13
CDR3aa: CASSLGGGQPQHF
CDR3nt: TGTGCCAGCAGCTTGGGAGGAGGGCAGCCCCAGCATTTT

v_gene: TRBV9
abundance: once
j_gene: TRBJ2-6
d_gene: -
len: 16
CDR3aa: CASTTGFNSGANVLTF
CDR3nt: TGTGCCAGCACAACAGGGTTTAACTCTGGGGCCAACGTCCTGACTTTC